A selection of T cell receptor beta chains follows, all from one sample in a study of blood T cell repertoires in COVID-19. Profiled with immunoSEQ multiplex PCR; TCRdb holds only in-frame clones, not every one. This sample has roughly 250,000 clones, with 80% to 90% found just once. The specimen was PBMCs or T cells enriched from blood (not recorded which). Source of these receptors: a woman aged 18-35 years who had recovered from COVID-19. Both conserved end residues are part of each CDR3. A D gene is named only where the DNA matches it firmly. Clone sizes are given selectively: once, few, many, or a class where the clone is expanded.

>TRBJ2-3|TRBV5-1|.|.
TGCGCCAGCAGCTTGGGGACTCTGACTAGCACAGATACGCAGTATTTT
CASSLGTLTSTDTQYF
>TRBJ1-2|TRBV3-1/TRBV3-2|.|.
TGTGCCAGCAGCCAAGTTCAGGGAATAGTTGGCTACACCTTC
CASSQVQGIVGYTF
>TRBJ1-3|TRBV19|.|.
TGTGCCACTAGGGAGTTGGCTGGAAACACCATATATTTT
CATRELAGNTIYF
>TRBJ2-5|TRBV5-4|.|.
TGTGCCAGCAGCTTGCCCCAGGGACAAGAGACCCAGTACTTC
CASSLPQGQETQYF
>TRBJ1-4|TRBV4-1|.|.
TGCGCCAGCAGCCAAGTTGTCGTCCCTCCGGGAGAAAAACTGTTTTTT
CASSQVVVPPGEKLFF
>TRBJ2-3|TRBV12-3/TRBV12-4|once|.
TGTGCCAGCAGACTGCCCGTAGAAGATACGCAGTATTTT
CASRLPVEDTQYF
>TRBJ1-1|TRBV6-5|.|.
TGTGCCAGCAGTTACGTAGGCGCGGACACTGAAGCTTTCTTT
CASSYVGADTEAFF
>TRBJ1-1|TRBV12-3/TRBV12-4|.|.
TGTGCCAGCAGTTTACTAGGCAGCACTGAAGCTTTCTTT
CASSLLGSTEAFF
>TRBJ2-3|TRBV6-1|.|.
TGTGCCAGCAGTGAAGCGCCCCCGGGGGGCCCAATAGATACGCAGTATTTT
CASSEAPPGGPIDTQYF
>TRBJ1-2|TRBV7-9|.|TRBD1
TGTGCCAGCAGCTCCTCCCGGACAGGGCGCGGCTACACCTTC
CASSSSRTGRGYTF
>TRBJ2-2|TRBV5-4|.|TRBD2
TGTGCCAGCAGCTTGGGTGCGGGGGGGCAGATCGGGGAGCTGTTTTTT
CASSLGAGGQIGELFF
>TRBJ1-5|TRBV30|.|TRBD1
TGTGCCTGGAGTTGGGGCTCGGGACAGTATAGCAATCAGCCCCAGCATTTT
CAWSWGSGQYSNQPQHF
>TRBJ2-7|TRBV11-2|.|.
TGTGCCAGCAGCTTCACCTACGAGCAGTACTTC
CASSFTYEQYF
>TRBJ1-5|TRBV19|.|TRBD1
TGTGCCAGTATATCACAGGGGGGTCGCAATCAGCCCCAGCATTTT
CASISQGGRNQPQHF
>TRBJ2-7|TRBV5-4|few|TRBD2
TGTGCCAGCAGCTTGGAACGGGGGACTATGGACGAGCAGTACTTC
CASSLERGTMDEQYF
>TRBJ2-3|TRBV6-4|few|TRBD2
TGTGCCAGCAGTGAAGGCGGGGGTGGAGATACGCAGTATTTT
CASSEGGGGDTQYF
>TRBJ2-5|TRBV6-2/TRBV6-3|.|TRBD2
TGTGCCAGCAGTACAGCGGGGAGGCGGGAGACCCAGTACTTC
CASSTAGRRETQYF
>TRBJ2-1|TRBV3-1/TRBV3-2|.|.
TGTGCCAGCAGCCAACAACAGAATCCCAGGCAGTTCTTC
CASSQQQNPRQFF
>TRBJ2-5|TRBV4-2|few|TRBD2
TGTGCCAGCAGCCAGGGCTCTAGCGGGGGCGGAGAGACCCAGTACTTC
CASSQGSSGGGETQYF
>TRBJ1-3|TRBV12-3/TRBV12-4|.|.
TGTGCCAGCCTATCCGGTTCTGGAAACACCATATATTTT
CASLSGSGNTIYF